This TCR beta chain emerged from a study of blood T cell repertoires in COVID-19. Assay: immunoSEQ multiplex PCR; the TCRdb copy retains only in-frame clones and omits some. This sample carries around 280,000 clones, about 83% of them seen once, and the ten largest clones take over 6%. CDR1 and CDR2 (germline): SGHDT, YYEEEE. This CDR3 is built from 14 residues. Trimming took off 3 bases at V and 8 bases at J, with 15 bases between the two ends. Source material: PBMCs or T cells enriched from blood (not recorded which). This TCR derives from a woman in her 40s who had recovered from COVID-19. The J gene is TRBJ2-1, the V gene TRBV5-6, with D tentatively TRBD1 (5 bases). CDR3 DNA sequence: TGTGCCAGCAGCTGGGGCTGGTACGAAGATGAGCAGTTCTTC. It specifies CASSWGWYEDEQFF.